This T cell receptor (beta chain) is from a study of T cells in Graves' hyperthyroidism and ophthalmopathy. V lost 7 bases and J 1 base, leaving 14 bases between the germline ends. In germline, CDR1 is KGHDR, CDR2 SFDVKD. CDR3 size: 15 residues. This clonotype was counted between two and nine times. TCR beta CDR3 regions were amplified from RNA. The HTBI set primed first-round TCR CDR3 RT-PCR. Each CDR3 protein is one row after TCRdb ran MiXCR on the multiplex PCR reads. The sample shows some 400,000 distinct CDR3 sequences, over 11% of them seen only once. The chain recombines TRBV24-1 with TRBJ2-3; a weak D match, TRBD1 (6 bases). The sequencing sample was made of blood. The clonotype was recovered from a woman aged 60-75 years with Graves' hyperthyroidism. CDR3 coding DNA: TGTGCCACCAGCCCTACAGGGATGGGCACAGATACGCAGTATTTT. It is translated as CATSPTGMGTDTQYF.